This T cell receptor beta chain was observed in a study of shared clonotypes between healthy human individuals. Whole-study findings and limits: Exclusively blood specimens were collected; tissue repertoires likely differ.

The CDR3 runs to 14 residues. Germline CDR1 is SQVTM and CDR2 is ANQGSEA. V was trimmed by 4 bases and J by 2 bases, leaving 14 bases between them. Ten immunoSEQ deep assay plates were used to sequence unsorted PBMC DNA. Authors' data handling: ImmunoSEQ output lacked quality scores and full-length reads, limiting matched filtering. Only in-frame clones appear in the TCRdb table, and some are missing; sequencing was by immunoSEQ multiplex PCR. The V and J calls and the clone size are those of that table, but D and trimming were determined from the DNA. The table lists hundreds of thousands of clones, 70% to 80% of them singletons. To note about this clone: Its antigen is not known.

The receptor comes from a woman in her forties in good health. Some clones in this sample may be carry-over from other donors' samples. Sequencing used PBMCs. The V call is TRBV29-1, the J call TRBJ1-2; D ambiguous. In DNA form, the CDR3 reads TGCAGCGTTGCCCTCGGATCCGAGAACTATGGCTACACCTTC. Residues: CSVALGSENYGYTF.